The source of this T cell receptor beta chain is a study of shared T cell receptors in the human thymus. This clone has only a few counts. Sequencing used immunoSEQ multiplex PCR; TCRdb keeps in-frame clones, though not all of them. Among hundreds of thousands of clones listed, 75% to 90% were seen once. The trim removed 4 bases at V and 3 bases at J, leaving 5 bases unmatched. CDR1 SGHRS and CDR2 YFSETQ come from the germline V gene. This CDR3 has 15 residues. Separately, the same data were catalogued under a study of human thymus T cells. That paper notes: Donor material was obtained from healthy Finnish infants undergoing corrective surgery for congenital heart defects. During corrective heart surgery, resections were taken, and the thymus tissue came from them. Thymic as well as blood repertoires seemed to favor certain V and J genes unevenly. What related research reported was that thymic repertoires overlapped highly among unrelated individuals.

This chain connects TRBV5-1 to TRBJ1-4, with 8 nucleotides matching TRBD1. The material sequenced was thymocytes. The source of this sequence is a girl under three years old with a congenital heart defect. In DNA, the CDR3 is TGCGCCAGCAGCCCGGACAGGGTGGCTAATGAAAAACTGTTTTTT. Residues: CASSPDRVANEKLFF.